This entry is about one TCR beta chain. One junction end does not reproduce the germline sequence, and a read error may be involved. This entry is derived from a study of blood T cell repertoires in COVID-19. The CDR3 consists of 13 residues. Germline lookup yields CDR1 MNHEY and CDR2 SMNVEV (reference sequence). TCRdb's copy holds only in-frame clones and misses some; the assay was immunoSEQ multiplex PCR. The table has about 160,000 clones, under 95% seen once. What was sequenced was peripheral blood. The sequence came from a man between 18 and 35 years old with acute or convalescent COVID-19. The rearrangement joins TRBV27 to TRBJ2-7; 11 nucleotides match TRBD2. In DNA, the CDR3 is TGTGCCAGCAGTGAAACCGCGGGACTAGCGGAGACCTTC. Protein: CASSETAGLAETF.